These 27 T cell receptor beta chains were sequenced from one sample in a study of T cell clones after liver transplantation. Generated by immunoSEQ multiplex PCR, the TCRdb table keeps only in-frame clones and is missing some. This sample has approximately 100,000 clones, with 80% to 90% found just once. The specimen was CD4+ T cells from blood, collected 47 months after liver transplant. Receptors were obtained from a human patient who received a liver transplant. Some T cells may trace back to the graft donor.

The chain couples TRBV14 to TRBJ2-1, with D perhaps matching TRBD2 (5 bases). This CDR3 contains 14 residues. V was pared by 0 bases and J by 10 bases, with 13 bases between. CDR1 is SGHDN and CDR2 is FVKESK in the germline V gene. CDR3 loop: CASSQELVQAEQFF. The CDR3 bases are TGTGCCAGCAGCCAAGAACTAGTTCAGGCCGAGCAGTTCTTC.

The V call is TRBV5-4, the J call TRBJ1-1, with D maybe TRBD1 (6 bases). Germline CDR1 and CDR2: SGHNT and YYREEE (reference sequence). The CDR3 consists of 14 residues. The germline V and J ends were trimmed by 4 bases and 4 bases, with 14 bases remaining between them. The CDR3 here is CASSRRGGTTEAFF. CDR3 DNA sequence: TGTGCCAGCAGCCGGAGGGGGGGTACCACTGAAGCTTTCTTT.

The V gene is TRBV7-3, the J gene TRBJ1-1; D unclear. Germline CDR1 reads SGHTA; CDR2 reads FQGTGA. Trimming took 3 bases from V and 1 from J, leaving 6 bases between them. There are 13 residues in the CDR3. DNA of the CDR3: TGTGCCAGCAGCTTGGTAAAGAACACTGAAGCTTTCTTT. This sequence encodes CASSLVKNTEAFF.

The chain combines TRBV7-9 with TRBJ2-7, with 10 bases identical to TRBD1. After removal of 5 bases from V and 3 bases from J, the junction contained 4 bases not matched to a gene. Germline CDR1 is SEHNR and CDR2 is FQNEAQ (reference sequence). The CDR3 covers 14 residues. The CDR3 here is CASSQRTGGYEQYF. CDR3 DNA sequence: TGTGCCAGCAGCCAGAGGACAGGGGGCTACGAGCAGTACTTC.

This rearrangement joins TRBV5-4 to TRBJ2-1; D perhaps matches TRBD1 (6 bases). Trimming cost V 0 bases and J 7 bases, with 8 bases left between them. The CDR3 is 13 residues long. The germline CDR1 and CDR2 sequences are SGHNT and YYREEE (reference sequence). CDR3 region: CASSLDRANEQFF. In DNA form, the CDR3 reads TGTGCCAGCAGCTTGGACAGGGCGAATGAGCAGTTCTTC. Using reference TRBV5-4 and TRBJ2-1 for the parts outside the CDR3, the full variable domain is ETGVTQSPTHLIKTRGQQVTLRCSSQSGHNTVSWYQQALGQGPQFIFQYYREEENGRGNFPPRFSGLQFPNYSSELNVNALELDDSALYLCASSLDRANEQFFGPGTRLTVL.

This sequence joins TRBV6-5 and TRBJ2-7, with 7 bases identical to TRBD1. Germline lookup yields CDR1 MNHEY and CDR2 SVGAGI. The ends lost 7 bases at V and 6 bases at J; junction bases unmatched: 6. CDR3 size: 12 residues. This CDR3 reads CASKDRVFEQYF. The CDR3 DNA is TGTGCCAGCAAAGACAGGGTATTCGAGCAGTACTTC.

The gene calls are TRBV5-1 and TRBJ2-3; tentatively, D is TRBD2 (6 bases). Germline V gives CDR1 SGHRS, CDR2 YFSETQ. CDR3 length: 15 amino acids. Trimming pared 1 base from V and 4 bases from J, leaving 13 bases between. CDR3 nucleotide sequence: TGCGCCAGCAGCTTGACCCCTGGAGGGGCAGATACGCAGTATTTT. It is translated as CASSLTPGGADTQYF.

The chain recombines TRBV28 with TRBJ1-2; 10 bases map to TRBD1. The germline gives CDR1 MDHEN, CDR2 SYDVKM. The V gene end was trimmed by 6 bases and the J gene end by 4 bases; junction bases not matched to a gene: 14. The CDR3 has 17 residues. The CDR3: CASRDRQGAGRSYGYTF. In DNA, the CDR3 is TGTGCCAGCAGGGATCGACAGGGGGCAGGTCGGAGCTATGGCTACACCTTC.

This sequence joins TRBV27 and TRBJ2-3; weak D call: TRBD2 (6 bases). This CDR3 has 16 residues. Germline V gene lookup returns CDR1 MNHEY and CDR2 SMNVEV (reference sequence). V lost 2 bases, J lost 3 bases, and 15 bases lay in between. CDR3: CASSLRSAGLTDTQYF. DNA of the CDR3: TGTGCCAGCAGTTTAAGGTCGGCGGGGCTTACAGATACGCAGTATTTT.

The chain joins TRBV11-1 to TRBJ1-2; 7 bases are shared with TRBD1. The V gene end was trimmed by 5 bases and the J gene end by 3 bases; junction bases not matched to a gene: 9. There are 15 residues in the CDR3. Germline CDR1 and CDR2: SGHAT and FQDESV (reference sequence). CDR3 sequence: CASSRWDSRDYGYTF. CDR3 bases: TGTGCCAGCAGCCGTTGGGACAGCCGGGACTATGGCTACACCTTC.

The chain has TRBV7-2 and TRBJ1-2; D might be TRBD1 (5 bases). CDR1 and CDR2 from the germline V gene are SGHTA and FQGNSA. The CDR3 extends over 14 amino acids. With 0 bases removed from V and 7 bases from J, the gap between germline ends came to 12 bases. The CDR3 protein is CASSLAGAGLGYTF. DNA of the CDR3: TGTGCCAGCAGCTTAGCAGGGGCCGGGCTTGGCTACACCTTC.

The genes are TRBV29-1 and TRBJ2-5; no definite D call. CDR1 and CDR2 from the germline V gene are SQVTM and ANQGSEA. The CDR3 runs to 15 residues. V lost 0 bases, J lost 1 base, and 12 bases lay in between. CDR3 amino acids: CSVEENSNFQETQYF. The CDR3 DNA is TGCAGCGTTGAAGAGAACAGTAACTTCCAAGAGACCCAGTACTTC.

This clone was observed a handful of times. J is TRBJ2-7 and V is TRBV6-1; D gene uncertain. Germline V lookup: CDR1 MNHNS, CDR2 SASEGT. Trimming shortened V by 3 bases and J by 0 bases, and 12 bases separated the two germline ends. This CDR3 spans 15 amino acids. CDR3 nucleotides: TGTGCCAGCAGTGATTCGGGCTCTAGCTCCTACGAGCAGTACTTC. Its protein product is CASSDSGSSSYEQYF.

The chain couples TRBV5-1 to TRBJ2-7; a weak D match, TRBD1 (6 bases). V was shortened by 5 bases and J by 0 bases, with 15 bases between the two germline ends. Germline-derived CDR1 and CDR2 are SGHRS and YFSETQ. The CDR3 extends over 15 amino acids. The CDR3 DNA reads as TGCGCCAGCAGAAAAGGACAGCAACTCTCCTACGAGCAGTACTTC. This translates into CASRKGQQLSYEQYF.

This clone appeared many times. The CDR3 DNA follows: TGTGCCAGCAGTTACCTGAGGGGGGACACCGGGGAGCTGTTTTTT. Protein sequence: CASSYLRGDTGELFF. This chain links TRBV7-2 with TRBJ2-2, with D perhaps assigned TRBD1 or TRBD2 (6 bases each). The CDR3 extends over 15 amino acids. The germline V gene has CDR1 SGHTA and CDR2 FQGNSA. The V gene lost 6 bases and the J gene lost 3 bases, with 14 bases spanning the gap.

V gene TRBV19 combines with J gene TRBJ1-1, with D perhaps matching TRBD1 (5 bases). CDR1 is LNHDA and CDR2 is SQIVND in the germline V gene (reference sequence). The V end lost 4 bases, the J end lost 4 bases, and 13 bases lay between the germline ends. There are 14 residues in the CDR3. The CDR3 region is CASSSVAGSTEAFF. The CDR3, as DNA: TGTGCCAGTAGTAGCGTGGCAGGGTCCACTGAAGCTTTCTTT.

The chain links TRBV6-1 to TRBJ2-3, with D perhaps matching TRBD1 or TRBD2 (6 bases each). This CDR3 comprises 13 residues. Trimming pared 2 bases from V and 6 bases from J, leaving 9 bases between. Germline V gives CDR1 MNHNS, CDR2 SASEGT. CDR3 amino acids: CASSERRGDTQYF. CDR3 DNA: TGTGCCAGCAGTGAAAGGAGGGGGGATACGCAGTATTTT.

This clone has just one count. This sequence joins TRBV5-1 and TRBJ2-2; 9 bases map to TRBD2. CDR1 SGHRS and CDR2 YFSETQ come from the germline V gene. CDR3 length: 15 residues. V lost 0 bases, J lost 6 bases, and 3 bases stayed unmatched. For the CDR3, the DNA is TGCGCCAGCAGCTTGGCTAGCGGGATGGCCGGGGAGCTGTTTTTT. This translates into CASSLASGMAGELFF.

The gene calls are TRBV6-4 and TRBJ2-1; 14 nucleotides line up with TRBD2. The CDR3 sequence is 16 residues long. Germline values: CDR1 MRHNA, CDR2 SNTAGT. V was clipped by 4 bases and J by 2 bases; unmatched bases: 1. The CDR3 DNA sequence: TGTGCCAGCAGTGTGACTAGCGGGGGGGCCTACAATGAGCAGTTCTTC. Encoded protein: CASSVTSGGAYNEQFF.

The chain has TRBV7-9 and TRBJ2-5; D is perhaps TRBD1 (5 bases). The CDR3 contains 12 residues. Trimming cost V 8 bases and J 2 bases, with 9 bases left between them. Germline assignment: CDR1 SEHNR and CDR2 FQNEAQ (reference sequence). DNA for the CDR3: TGTGCCAGCGGGGCCGTTCAAGAGACCCAGTACTTC. Encoded protein: CASGAVQETQYF.

The chain carries TRBV6-5 and TRBJ2-7; D perhaps matches TRBD1 (5 bases). Germline CDR1 reads MNHEY; CDR2 reads SVGAGI. The V end was cut by 0 bases, the J end by 2 bases, with 8 bases between. The CDR3 has 14 residues. The CDR3 nucleotides read TGTGCCAGCAGTTACTCGACAGTGCCCTACGAGCAGTACTTC. Residues: CASSYSTVPYEQYF.

The chain carries TRBV7-2 and TRBJ1-4, with TRBD1 matching 7 bases. Trimming removed 2 bases from V and 4 bases from J; junction bases left unmatched: 4. Germline V gene lookup returns CDR1 SGHTA and CDR2 FQGNSA. This CDR3 is built from 15 residues. As DNA, the CDR3 is TGTGCCAGCAGCTTACAGGGGGGTAATAATGAAAAACTGTTTTTT. Translated: CASSLQGGNNEKLFF.

The V gene is TRBV7-2, the J gene TRBJ2-2; 8 nucleotides line up with TRBD1. Losses at the gene ends were 6 bases for V and 1 base for J; bases not matched to a gene: 7. The CDR3 is 16 residues long. Germline V gene sequence: CDR1 SGHTA, CDR2 FQGNSA. CDR3: CASRETGTGNTGELFF. The CDR3 region has the DNA TGTGCCAGCAGGGAAACCGGGACAGGGAACACCGGGGAGCTGTTTTTT.

A few counts support this clone. This chain links TRBV5-1 with TRBJ2-3; D gene ambiguous. The CDR3 consists of 15 residues. Germline lookup yields CDR1 SGHRS and CDR2 YFSETQ. V gave up 3 bases and J gave up 0 bases, with 11 bases separating them. CDR3: CASSSDGTSTDTQYF. CDR3 nucleotides: TGCGCCAGCAGCTCGGACGGAACTAGCACAGATACGCAGTATTTT. The entire variable domain, with the rest obtained from reference TRBV5-1 and TRBJ2-3, is as follows: KAGVTQTPRYLIKTRGQQVTLSCSPISGHRSVSWYQQTPGQGLQFLFEYFSETQRNKGNFPGRFSGRQFSNSRSEMNVSTLELGDSALYLCASSSDGTSTDTQYFGPGTRLTVL.

The chain has TRBV6-1 and TRBJ2-1; TRBD1 matches at 10 bases. V trimming: 4 bases; J trimming: 9 bases; junction bases outside the gene matches: 9. This CDR3 region has 15 residues. Germline V gives CDR1 MNHNS, CDR2 SASEGT. In DNA form, the CDR3 reads TGTGCCAGCAGTGGCCGGGACAGGGGCTTCGGTGAGCAGTTCTTC. The encoded protein is CASSGRDRGFGEQFF.

This sequence joins TRBV5-1 and TRBJ2-3, with 11 bases lining up with TRBD2. There are 15 residues in the CDR3. Germline CDR1 is SGHRS and CDR2 is YFSETQ. The V gene end was trimmed by 1 base and the J gene end by 7 bases; junction bases not matched to a gene: 5. The CDR3 protein is CASSLQLAGENTQYF. The CDR3 nucleotides read TGCGCCAGCAGCTTGCAACTAGCGGGGGAAAATACGCAGTATTTT.

This chain uses TRBV7-8 with TRBJ2-2; 12 bases match TRBD2. This CDR3 region has 18 residues. Germline CDR1 reads SGHVS; CDR2 reads FQNEAQ. V lost 5 bases to trimming and J lost 2 bases; unmatched junction nucleotides: 9. The CDR3 nucleotides are TGTGCCAGCAGCCTGTTCGCTAGCGGGGGGGCAAACACCGGGGAGCTGTTTTTT. Translation gives CASSLFASGGANTGELFF.